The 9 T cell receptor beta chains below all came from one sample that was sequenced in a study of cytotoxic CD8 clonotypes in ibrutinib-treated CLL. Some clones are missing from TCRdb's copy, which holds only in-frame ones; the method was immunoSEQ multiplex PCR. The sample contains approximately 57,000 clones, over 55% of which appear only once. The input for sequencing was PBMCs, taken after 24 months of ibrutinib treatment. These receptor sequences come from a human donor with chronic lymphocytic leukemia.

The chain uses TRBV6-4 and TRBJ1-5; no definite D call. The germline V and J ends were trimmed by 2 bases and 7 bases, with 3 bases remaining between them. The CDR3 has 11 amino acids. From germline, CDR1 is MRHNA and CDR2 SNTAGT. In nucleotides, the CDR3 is TGTGCCAGCAGTGACGGCCAGCCCCAGCATTTT. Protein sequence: CASSDGQPQHF.

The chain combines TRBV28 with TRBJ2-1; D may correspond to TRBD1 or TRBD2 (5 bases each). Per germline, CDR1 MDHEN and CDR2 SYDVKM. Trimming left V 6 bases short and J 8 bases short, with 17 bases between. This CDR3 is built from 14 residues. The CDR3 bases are TGTGCCAGCAGCCGGAGGCAGGGTAGGGATGAGCAGTTCTTC. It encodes CASSRRQGRDEQFF.

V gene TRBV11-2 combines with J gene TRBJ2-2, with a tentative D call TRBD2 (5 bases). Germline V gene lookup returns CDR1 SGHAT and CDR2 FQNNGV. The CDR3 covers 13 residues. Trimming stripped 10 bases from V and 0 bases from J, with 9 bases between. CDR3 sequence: CATDGANTGELFF. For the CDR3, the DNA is TGTGCCACGGACGGGGCGAACACCGGGGAGCTGTTTTTT.

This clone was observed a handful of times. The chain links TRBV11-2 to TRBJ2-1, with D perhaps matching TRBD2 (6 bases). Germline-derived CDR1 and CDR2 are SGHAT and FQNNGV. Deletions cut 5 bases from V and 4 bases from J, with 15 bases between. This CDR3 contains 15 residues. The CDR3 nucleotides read TGTGCCAGCAGCCCCCAGCCCGGGACTTACAATGAGCAGTTCTTC. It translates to CASSPQPGTYNEQFF.

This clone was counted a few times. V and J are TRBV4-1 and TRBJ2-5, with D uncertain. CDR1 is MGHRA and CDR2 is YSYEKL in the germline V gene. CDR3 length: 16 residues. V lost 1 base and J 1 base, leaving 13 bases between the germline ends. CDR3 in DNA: TGCGCCAGCAGCCAAGGGGGTCCCCTCTTCCAAGAGACCCAGTACTTC. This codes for CASSQGGPLFQETQYF.

CDR3 in DNA: TGTGCTAGTGGTTTGACGAACACGGCCCAGTACTTC. Amino acids: CASGLTNTAQYF. The chain has TRBV12-5 and TRBJ2-5; D is ambiguous. Germline-derived CDR1 and CDR2 are LGHNT and FRNRAP. The CDR3 length is 12 residues. V was trimmed by 2 bases and J by 9 bases, leaving 10 bases between them.

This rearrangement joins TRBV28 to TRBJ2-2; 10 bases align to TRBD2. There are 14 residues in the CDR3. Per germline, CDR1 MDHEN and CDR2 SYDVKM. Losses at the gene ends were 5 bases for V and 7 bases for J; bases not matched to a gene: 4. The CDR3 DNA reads TGTGCCAGCAGTCTAGCGGGAGCACGCGGGGAGCTGTTTTTT. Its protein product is CASSLAGARGELFF.

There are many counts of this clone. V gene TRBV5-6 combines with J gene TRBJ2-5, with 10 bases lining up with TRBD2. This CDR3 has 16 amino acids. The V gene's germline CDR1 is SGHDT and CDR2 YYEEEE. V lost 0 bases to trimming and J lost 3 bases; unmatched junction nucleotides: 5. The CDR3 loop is CASSLVKLAGKETQYF. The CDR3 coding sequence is TGTGCCAGCAGCTTGGTGAAACTAGCGGGGAAAGAGACCCAGTACTTC.

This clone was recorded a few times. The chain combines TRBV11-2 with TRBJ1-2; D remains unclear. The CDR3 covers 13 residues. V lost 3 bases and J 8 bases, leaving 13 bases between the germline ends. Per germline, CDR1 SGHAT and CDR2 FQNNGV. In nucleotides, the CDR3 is TGTGCCAGCAGCTTGGCCAGATCTATAGGCTACACCTTC. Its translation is CASSLARSIGYTF. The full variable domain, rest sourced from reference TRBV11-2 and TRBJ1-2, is EAGVAQSPRYKIIEKRQSVAFWCNPISGHATLYWYQQILGQGPKLLIQFQNNGVVDDSQLPKDRFSAERLKGVDSTLKIQPAKLEDSAVYLCASSLARSIGYTFGSGTRLTVV.